The 9 T cell receptor beta chains below were found in one sample sequenced in a study of blood T cell repertoires in COVID-19 (TCRdb year 2020). Libraries were made using the immunoSEQ multiplex PCR assay. This immuneACCESS table, as held by TCRdb, lists in-frame sequences with V and J called but not all clones. Of the missing ones, under half trace to an unresolved V gene in checked studies; the others have no known cause. This sample holds about 190,000 clones; about three quarters were observed only once. The top ten constitute approximately 26% of the sample. Sequenced material: peripheral blood. These receptors originate from a woman aged 70 to 79 with acute or convalescent COVID-19.

DNA of the CDR3: TGTGCCTGGAGCGGGACAGGTGGTCTCCCGAACACCGGGGAGCTGTTTTTT. Translated, it gives CAWSGTGGLPNTGELFF. This chain links TRBV30 with TRBJ2-2; 8 nucleotides match TRBD1. Looked up from germline, CDR1 is GTSNPN and CDR2 is SVGIG (reference sequence). V was clipped by 3 bases and J by 0 bases; unmatched bases: 9. The CDR3 length is 17 residues.

The chain recombines TRBV6-2 or TRBV6-3 with TRBJ2-1, with D possibly TRBD2 on 6 matching bases. V dropped 4 bases and J dropped 9 bases, with 19 bases sitting between them. Germline V gene data show CDR1 as MNHEY and CDR2 as SVGEGT. CDR3 size: 15 residues. The CDR3 sequence: CASSSLRGGIGEQFF. The CDR3, as DNA: TGTGCCAGCAGTTCCCTCCGAGGCGGGATTGGTGAGCAGTTCTTC.

This clone was recorded once. The chain recombines TRBV11-2 with TRBJ1-4, with 7 positions matching TRBD1. Germline loops: CDR1 SGHAT, CDR2 FQNNGV. The CDR3 loop spans 15 amino acids. V trimming: 5 bases; J trimming: 4 bases; junction bases outside the gene matches: 7. The CDR3 bases are TGTGCCAGCAGCCGGACAGGTTGGAGTAATGAAAAACTGTTTTTT. It translates to CASSRTGWSNEKLFF.

This clone has more than one count but fewer than ten. V and J are TRBV3-1 (or the pseudogene TRBV3-2) and TRBJ2-7; no clear D. Germline V CDR1 and CDR2: LGHDT, YNNKEL (reference sequence). Trimming shortened V by 2 bases and J by 5 bases, and 13 bases separated the two germline ends. This CDR3 contains 14 residues. CDR3 loop: CASSQSLAGHEQYF. For the CDR3, the DNA is TGTGCCAGCAGCCAATCGTTAGCTGGTCACGAGCAGTACTTC.

This clone was counted only a few times. V usage is TRBV29-1 and J usage is TRBJ2-7; a weak D match, TRBD1 (5 bases). CDR1 SQVTM and CDR2 ANQGSEA come from the germline V gene. This CDR3 spans 12 amino acids. The V end lost 6 bases, the J end lost 4 bases, and 13 bases lay between the germline ends. CDR3 region: CSVRPDSYEQYF. CDR3 in DNA: TGCAGCGTCCGTCCCGACAGTTACGAGCAGTACTTC.

This rearrangement joins TRBV7-8 to TRBJ2-7; perhaps TRBD1 as D (5 bases). There are 14 residues in the CDR3. The germline gives CDR1 SGHVS, CDR2 FQNEAQ. Trimming shortened V by 4 bases and J by 7 bases, and 17 bases separated the two germline ends. CDR3 bases: TGTGCCAGCAGCTCTTTGATCGAGGACACAGAGCAGTACTTC. Translation gives CASSSLIEDTEQYF.

The chain joins TRBV2 to TRBJ1-5; D not resolved. Trimming left V 2 bases short and J 0 bases short, with 11 bases between. Germline CDR1 and CDR2: SNHLY and FYNNEI. The CDR3 spans 16 residues. The CDR3 DNA is TGTGCCAGCAGTGAATTTGGCGGAAGTAGCAATCAGCCCCAGCATTTT. This gives the protein CASSEFGGSSNQPQHF.

The sample holds many counts of this clone. V and J are TRBV11-3 and TRBJ2-1, with 8 bases matching TRBD2. The CDR3 length is 16 residues. The germline V gene encodes CDR1 SGHNT and CDR2 YENEEA. V gave up 1 base and J gave up 8 bases; unmatched junction bases: 10. This chain's CDR3 is CASSLGLSAGEDEQFF. CDR3 DNA sequence: TGTGCCAGCAGCTTAGGTCTCTCAGCGGGAGAGGATGAGCAGTTCTTC.

This clone was observed a few times. The V call is TRBV5-1, the J call TRBJ2-3; D is ambiguous. The CDR3 is 17 residues long. Looked up from germline, CDR1 is SGHRS and CDR2 is YFSETQ. V was pared by 0 bases and J by 0 bases, with 14 bases between. CDR3 DNA: TGCGCCAGCAGCTTGGCCTACAGTTTAACTAGCACAGATACGCAGTATTTT. Translation gives CASSLAYSLTSTDTQYF.